A single sample gave rise to the 22 T cell receptor beta chains below, sequenced in a study of PD-L1 blockade in urothelial cancer. The assay was immunoSEQ multiplex PCR, and TCRdb's table has in-frame clones only and misses some. Of tens of thousands of clones listed, 87% are singletons. This specimen consisted of PBMCs, obtained around atezolizumab (anti-PD-L1) treatment. Every receptor here comes from a woman in her seventies with urothelial cancer.

The rearrangement joins TRBV5-1 to TRBJ1-3; D perhaps matches TRBD1 (5 bases). In germline, CDR1 is SGHRS, CDR2 YFSETQ. V lost 0 bases, J lost 0 bases, and 10 bases lay in between. The CDR3 consists of 16 residues. DNA of the CDR3: TGCGCCAGCAGCTTGGGGGGCCAAAGCTCTGGAAACACCATATATTTT. Translation: CASSLGGQSSGNTIYF. Using reference TRBV5-1 and TRBJ1-3 for the parts outside the CDR3, the full variable domain is KAGVTQTPRYLIKTRGQQVTLSCSPISGHRSVSWYQQTPGQGLQFLFEYFSETQRNKGNFPGRFSGRQFSNSRSEMNVSTLELGDSALYLCASSLGGQSSGNTIYFGEGSWLTVV.

This clone has more than one count but fewer than ten. The chain uses TRBV5-6 and TRBJ1-1; 9 bases are shared with TRBD1. J gave up 1 base and V 4 bases, and 8 bases lay outside the gene matches. This CDR3 region has 16 residues. CDR1 and CDR2 (germline): SGHDT, YYEEEE. The chain's CDR3 is CASSPGTGRWNTEAFF. Here the CDR3 DNA reads TGTGCCAGCAGCCCCGGGACAGGGAGGTGGAACACTGAAGCTTTCTTT.

The chain has TRBV5-1 and TRBJ2-7; D possibly corresponds to TRBD2 (5 bases). The ends were cut back, 0 bases at V and 0 bases at J, with 13 bases in the middle. Germline loops: CDR1 SGHRS, CDR2 YFSETQ. This CDR3 region has 16 residues. The CDR3 nucleotides are TGCGCCAGCAGCTTGGGAGGCGGGCGCAGCTCCTACGAGCAGTACTTC. This translates into CASSLGGGRSSYEQYF.

V gene TRBV4-2 combines with J gene TRBJ1-5, with D possibly being TRBD1 (6 bases). V lost 0 bases and J lost 15, with 18 bases in between. CDR3 length: 14 amino acids. Germline loops: CDR1 LGHNA, CDR2 YNFKEQ. In DNA, the CDR3 is TGTGCCAGCAGCCAAGATTCTCGCTCGGGGGGGCGGCATTTT. It is translated as CASSQDSRSGGRHF.

The V gene is TRBV29-1, the J gene TRBJ1-1; possibly TRBD1 for D (5 bases). Trimming took off 0 bases at V and 0 bases at J, with 8 bases between the two ends. CDR3 length: 14 amino acids. CDR1 SQVTM and CDR2 ANQGSEA come from the germline V gene. The CDR3 spells CSVEEQDMNTEAFF. The CDR3 DNA follows: TGCAGCGTTGAAGAACAGGACATGAACACTGAAGCTTTCTTT. Looking up the rest from reference TRBV29-1 and TRBJ1-1 gives the full variable domain: SAVISQKPSRDICQRGTSLTIQCQVDSQVTMMFWYRQQPGQSLTLIATANQGSEATYESGFVIDKFPISRPNLTFSTLTVSNMSPEDSSIYLCSVEEQDMNTEAFFGQGTRLTVV.

This clone was seen more than once but under ten times. The rearrangement links TRBV28 to TRBJ1-1; no reliable D call. The germline gives CDR1 MDHEN, CDR2 SYDVKM. The CDR3 extends over 14 amino acids. Between the trimmed V and J ends, which lost 8 bases and 5 bases, there was a span of 18 bases. The CDR3 protein is CASDDIARRTEAFF. CDR3 bases: TGTGCCAGCGATGATATCGCAAGGCGGACTGAAGCTTTCTTT.

The CDR3 sequence is CASSPGVDSSYEQYF. As DNA, the CDR3 is TGCGCCAGCAGCCCCGGAGTGGACAGCTCGTACGAGCAGTACTTC. This chain uses TRBV5-1 with TRBJ2-7, with D perhaps TRBD1 (6 bases). CDR3 length: 15 amino acids. V was cut by 4 bases and J by 4 bases, with 18 bases left in between. Germline lookup yields CDR1 SGHRS and CDR2 YFSETQ.

V usage is TRBV7-8 and J usage is TRBJ1-1; maybe TRBD1 (6 bases). CDR1 SGHVS and CDR2 FQNEAQ come from the germline V gene. V lost 5 bases and J 0 bases, leaving 13 bases between the germline ends. The CDR3 extends over 15 amino acids. The CDR3, as DNA: TGTGCCAGCAGCCAAACGACAGGACTGAACACTGAAGCTTTCTTT. Translating it yields CASSQTTGLNTEAFF.

The chain couples TRBV27 to TRBJ1-5; possibly TRBD1 for D (5 bases). Germline-derived CDR1 and CDR2 are MNHEY and SMNVEV (reference sequence). The CDR3 has 14 amino acids. Trimming cost V 3 bases and J 1 base, with 7 bases left between them. The CDR3 bases are TGTGCCAGCAGTTTGGGGCAAAGCAATCAGCCCCAGCATTTT. Protein: CASSLGQSNQPQHF.

As to this clone: One end of the junction is discordant with germline, which a read error may explain. The V and J genes are TRBV7-2 and TRBJ2-7; 12 bases line up with TRBD2. CDR1 SGHTA and CDR2 FQGNSA come from the germline V gene. The CDR3 sequence is 15 residues long. The CDR3 region has the DNA TGTGCCAGCAGTTTAGGACTAGCGGGACGGTACGAGCAGTACTTC. Translation gives CASSLGLAGRYEQYF.

This chain uses TRBV18 with TRBJ2-5; 12 bases agree with TRBD2. V dropped 8 bases and J dropped 2; count of bases not matched to a gene: 12. CDR1 is KGHSH and CDR2 is LQKENI in the germline V gene. CDR3 length: 17 residues. CDR3 bases: TGTGCCAGCCACTCTCTAGCGGGAGGGCCGCGGCAAGAGACCCAGTACTTC. It yields the protein CASHSLAGGPRQETQYF.

The chain recombines TRBV29-1 with TRBJ2-7; 9 positions match TRBD2. The CDR3 sequence is 14 residues long. V lost 5 bases to trimming and J lost 2 bases; unmatched junction nucleotides: 7. Germline CDR1 reads SQVTM; CDR2 reads ANQGSEA. CDR3 sequence (DNA): TGCAGCGTTCGGGTTAGCGGGAGAGCCTACGAGCAGTACTTC. The encoded protein is CSVRVSGRAYEQYF.

This clone was seen only once. J is TRBJ2-2 and V is TRBV5-4; 10 bases fit TRBD1. V lost 4 bases to trimming and J lost 15 bases; unmatched junction nucleotides: 12. Germline lookup yields CDR1 SGHNT and CDR2 YYREEE (reference sequence). CDR3 length: 14 residues. The CDR3: CASSPDQTGGKVFF. The CDR3 region has the DNA TGTGCCAGCAGCCCGGACCAGACAGGGGGCAAGGTGTTTTTT.

CDR3 region: CASSSGGTGRTDTQYF. CDR3 nucleotides: TGTGCCAGCAGCTCCGGCGGGACAGGGCGAACAGATACGCAGTATTTT. The chain has TRBV5-4 and TRBJ2-3; 9 positions match TRBD1. Trimming at V came to 3 bases and at J to 3 bases, leaving 8 bases not matched to a gene. This CDR3 comprises 16 residues. Germline-derived CDR1 and CDR2 are SGHNT and YYREEE (reference sequence).

This rearrangement joins TRBV7-9 to TRBJ1-1; tentatively, D is TRBD1 (5 bases). CDR1 SEHNR and CDR2 FQNEAQ come from the germline V gene (reference sequence). The ends were cut back, 5 bases at V and 2 bases at J, with 9 bases in the middle. CDR3 length: 13 amino acids. The CDR3 here is CASSHTGNTEAFF. As DNA, the CDR3 is TGTGCCAGCAGCCATACAGGAAACACTGAAGCTTTCTTT.

A few counts support this clone. This CDR3 reads CASSPDRMHEKLFF. The CDR3 DNA is TGCGCCAGCAGCCCGGACAGGATGCATGAAAAACTGTTTTTT. The chain is built from TRBV5-1 and TRBJ1-4, with 7 bases identical to TRBD1. CDR1 is SGHRS, CDR2 YFSETQ, per germline. Trimming at V came to 4 bases and at J to 6 bases, leaving 6 bases not matched to a gene. This CDR3 region has 14 residues. Together with reference TRBV5-1 and TRBJ1-4, the CDR3 gives the full variable domain: KAGVTQTPRYLIKTRGQQVTLSCSPISGHRSVSWYQQTPGQGLQFLFEYFSETQRNKGNFPGRFSGRQFSNSRSEMNVSTLELGDSALYLCASSPDRMHEKLFFGSGTQLSVL.

CDR3 in amino acids: CASSLVRQGYEQYF. CDR3 DNA sequence: TGTGCCAGCAGCTTAGTTCGGCAGGGTTACGAGCAGTACTTC. This rearrangement joins TRBV7-2 to TRBJ2-7, with D tentatively TRBD1 (5 bases). Germline values: CDR1 SGHTA, CDR2 FQGNSA. CDR3 size: 14 residues. Trimming pared 1 base from V and 4 bases from J, leaving 11 bases between.

The chain recombines TRBV6-7 with TRBJ2-2; 9 bases align to TRBD1. TRBV6-7 is placed among ORFs of uncertain function. With V trimmed by 6 bases and J by 2 bases, 7 bases remained unmatched. The CDR3 spans 16 residues. CDR3 DNA: TGTGCCAGCAGCAGGGGACAGGGCGCTAACACCGGGGAGCTGTTTTTT. The encoded protein is CASSRGQGANTGELFF.

The chain links TRBV30 to TRBJ2-7, with 10 bases identical to TRBD1. With 5 bases clipped from V and 4 bases from J, the junction kept 8 bases outside the gene matches. The CDR3 covers 14 residues. The germline CDR1 and CDR2 sequences are GTSNPN and SVGIG (reference sequence). In DNA form, the CDR3 reads TGTGCCTGGGGCCGGGACAGGGGCCCGTACGAGCAGTACTTC. Translated: CAWGRDRGPYEQYF. Together with reference TRBV30 and TRBJ2-7, the CDR3 gives the full variable domain: SQTIHQWPATLVQPVGSPLSLECTVEGTSNPNLYWYRQAAGRGLQLLFYSVGIGQISSEVPQNLSASRPQDRQFILSSKKLLLSDSGFYLCAWGRDRGPYEQYFGPGTRLTVT.

The chain couples TRBV27 to TRBJ2-1, with 9 bases aligning to TRBD1. CDR1 and CDR2 (germline): MNHEY, SMNVEV (reference sequence). This CDR3 is built from 15 residues. Trimming at V came to 6 bases and at J to 6 bases, leaving 9 bases not matched to a gene. CDR3 loop: CASRSAGTGINEQFF. The CDR3 bases are TGTGCCAGCAGGAGTGCAGGGACAGGGATCAATGAGCAGTTCTTC.

The DNA for the CDR3 is TGTGCCAGCAGCGGAGGACTAGCGGGAGACGTAGATACGCAGTATTTT. Encoded protein: CASSGGLAGDVDTQYF. The rearrangement joins TRBV7-9 to TRBJ2-3; 13 bases agree with TRBD2. The germline V gene encodes CDR1 SEHNR and CDR2 FQNEAQ (reference sequence). The V gene end was trimmed by 5 bases and the J gene end by 5 bases; junction bases not matched to a gene: 7. This CDR3 region has 16 residues.

This rearrangement joins TRBV29-1 to TRBJ2-1; TRBD1 agrees at 7 bases. The CDR3 loop spans 12 amino acids. The trim removed 1 base at V and 6 bases at J, leaving 0 bases unmatched. Germline V lookup: CDR1 SQVTM, CDR2 ANQGSEA. CDR3 amino acids: CSVEAGGNEQFF. CDR3 bases: TGCAGCGTTGAAGCAGGGGGCAATGAGCAGTTCTTC.